The next 5 T cell receptor beta chains were all read from a single sample in a study of memory CD4+ T cells and cytomegalovirus serostatus. Only in-frame clones appear in the TCRdb table, and some are missing; sequencing was by immunoSEQ multiplex PCR. In the table there are 45,000 to 60,000 clones, roughly 80% of which are singletons. The sort gate was single viable CD3+CD4+CD8-CD45RO+ cells for memory CD4+ T cells. Sequenced: memory CD4+ T cells from blood. All receptors come from an adult in good health and CMV-seronegative.

V is TRBV30 and J is TRBJ1-3; D is unclear. The germline CDR1 and CDR2 sequences are GTSNPN and SVGIG (reference sequence). The CDR3 is 13 amino acids. The V and J ends lost 5 bases and 0 bases respectively, with 8 bases between them. The CDR3 nucleotides read TGTGCCTGGGCCCCTGGCTCTGGAAACACCATATATTTT. This encodes CAWAPGSGNTIYF.

The genes are TRBV2 and TRBJ1-1; D gene unclear. Deletions cut 8 bases from V and 5 bases from J, with 12 bases between. The CDR3 totals 12 residues. From germline, CDR1 is SNHLY and CDR2 FYNNEI. DNA for the CDR3: TGTGCCAGCGCCCGGGTGTGGACTGAAGCTTTCTTT. Translating it yields CASARVWTEAFF.

The V and J genes are TRBV4-2 and TRBJ2-7; D is ambiguous. This CDR3 is 13 amino acids long. V was trimmed by 1 base and J by 6 bases, leaving 10 bases between them. CDR1 is LGHNA and CDR2 is YNFKEQ in the germline V gene. The CDR3 region has the DNA TGTGCCAGCAGCCAAGTTCTGGAGCCCGAGCAGTACTTC. It is translated as CASSQVLEPEQYF.

The chain links TRBV4-2 to TRBJ2-2, with 7 bases aligning to TRBD1. Per the germline V gene, CDR1 is LGHNA and CDR2 is YNFKEQ. CDR3 length: 14 amino acids. The trim removed 7 bases at V and 4 bases at J, leaving 6 bases unmatched. For the CDR3, the DNA is TGTGCCAGCAACCGGGACAGACTCACCGGGGAGCTGTTTTTT. It specifies CASNRDRLTGELFF.

The chain uses TRBV6-1 and TRBJ1-2; D gene uncertain. V was shortened by 6 bases and J by 4 bases, with 12 bases between the two germline ends. The CDR3 runs 13 residues. Germline values: CDR1 MNHNS, CDR2 SASEGT. In DNA, the CDR3 is TGTGCCAGCAGGGCGGACGCTAGCTATGGCTACACCTTC. This gives the protein CASRADASYGYTF.